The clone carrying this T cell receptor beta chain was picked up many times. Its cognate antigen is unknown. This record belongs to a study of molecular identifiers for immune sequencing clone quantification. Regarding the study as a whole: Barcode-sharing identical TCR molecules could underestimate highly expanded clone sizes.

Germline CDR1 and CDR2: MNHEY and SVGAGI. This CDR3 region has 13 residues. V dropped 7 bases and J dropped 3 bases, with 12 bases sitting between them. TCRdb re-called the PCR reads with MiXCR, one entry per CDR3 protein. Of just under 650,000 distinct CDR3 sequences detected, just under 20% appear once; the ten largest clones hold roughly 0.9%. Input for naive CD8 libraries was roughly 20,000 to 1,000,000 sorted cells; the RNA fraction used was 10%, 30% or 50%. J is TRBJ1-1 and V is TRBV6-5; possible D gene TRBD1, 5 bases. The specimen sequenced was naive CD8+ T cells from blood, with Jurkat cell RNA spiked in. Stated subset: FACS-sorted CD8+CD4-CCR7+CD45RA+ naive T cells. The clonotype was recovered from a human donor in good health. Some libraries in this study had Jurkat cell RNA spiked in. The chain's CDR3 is CASTRDRYTEAFF. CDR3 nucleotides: TGTGCCAGCACCCGGGACCGATACACTGAAGCTTTCTTT.